The 14 T cell receptor beta chains in this list originate from one sample, sequenced in a study of shared clonotypes between healthy human individuals. Produced via immunoSEQ multiplex PCR; TCRdb's table is partial and in-frame only. The repertoire has fewer than 850,000 clones, about 90% of them found once; the top ten carry 34%. Sequenced material: memory CD8+ T cells from PBMCs. Subset denoted: CD45RO+ cells pooled with CCR7-negative TemRA cells. These receptors were taken from a man younger than 35 in good health. Some clones in this sample may be carry-over from other donors' samples.

This rearrangement joins TRBV14 to TRBJ2-3; 9 bases match TRBD1. The germline CDR1 and CDR2 sequences are SGHDN and FVKESK. The V and J ends lost 1 base and 0 bases, in that order; junction bases with no gene match: 2. The CDR3 spans 16 residues. CDR3 amino acids: CASSQGGQGSTDTQYF. The CDR3, as DNA: TGTGCCAGCAGCCAAGGGGGACAGGGCAGCACAGATACGCAGTATTTT.

V usage is TRBV4-1 and J usage is TRBJ2-1; TRBD2 matches 13 bases. CDR3 length: 16 amino acids. Losses at the gene ends were 6 bases for V and 5 bases for J; bases not matched to a gene: 7. The germline CDR1 and CDR2 sequences are MGHRA and YSYEKL. The CDR3 DNA is TGCGCCAGCAGTCAGGGACTAGCGGGAAACGACAATGAGCAGTTCTTC. This translates into CASSQGLAGNDNEQFF.

The chain couples TRBV27 to TRBJ1-5, with D perhaps matching TRBD1 (6 bases). The germline V gene encodes CDR1 MNHEY and CDR2 SMNVEV (reference sequence). The CDR3 loop spans 14 amino acids. V was pared by 5 bases and J by 7 bases, with 15 bases between. CDR3 residues: CASSPTGIEQPQHF. The CDR3 DNA reads as TGTGCCAGCAGTCCCACAGGGATCGAGCAGCCCCAGCATTTT.

The rearrangement links TRBV7-2 to TRBJ1-1; no clear D. The V end lost 3 bases, the J end lost 0 bases, and 2 bases lay between the germline ends. The V gene's germline CDR1 is SGHTA and CDR2 FQGNSA. This CDR3 is 12 amino acids long. The CDR3 DNA is TGTGCCAGCAGCTTGGTGAACACTGAAGCTTTCTTT. Encoded protein: CASSLVNTEAFF.

The chain uses TRBV9 and TRBJ1-2, with D uncertain. Trimming removed 4 bases from V and 3 bases from J, with 10 bases in between. This CDR3 contains 13 residues. In germline, CDR1 is SGDLS, CDR2 YYNGEE. The CDR3 bases are TGTGCCAGCAGCCCCCGCACAGACTATGGCTACACCTTC. This translates into CASSPRTDYGYTF. Combining the CDR3 with reference TRBV9 and TRBJ1-2 gives the whole variable domain DSGVTQTPKHLITATGQRVTLRCSPRSGDLSVYWYQQSLDQGLQFLIQYYNGEERAKGNILERFSAQQFPDLHSELNLSSLELGDSALYFCASSPRTDYGYTFGSGTRLTVV.

The count of this clone is one. The J gene is TRBJ1-4, the V gene TRBV9, with D possibly matching TRBD1 (6 bases). The V and J ends lost 3 bases and 4 bases respectively, with 13 bases between them. The CDR3 covers 15 residues. CDR1 is SGDLS, CDR2 YYNGEE, per germline. The CDR3 nucleotides are TGTGCCAGCAGCGACGGGGGGGCCCTTAATGAAAAACTGTTTTTT. This gives the protein CASSDGGALNEKLFF. The variable domain in full, with the rest retrieved from reference TRBV9 and TRBJ1-4, is DSGVTQTPKHLITATGQRVTLRCSPRSGDLSVYWYQQSLDQGLQFLIQYYNGEERAKGNILERFSAQQFPDLHSELNLSSLELGDSALYFCASSDGGALNEKLFFGSGTQLSVL.

J is TRBJ2-3 and V is TRBV2; TRBD2 agrees at 14 bases. After removal of 7 bases from V and 6 bases from J, the junction contained 6 bases not matched to a gene. CDR3 length: 15 amino acids. Germline V gene lookup returns CDR1 SNHLY and CDR2 FYNNEI. The CDR3 nucleotides are TGTGCCAGCAAGACTAGCGGGAGGGCCAGTGATACGCAGTATTTT. Amino acid sequence: CASKTSGRASDTQYF. The whole variable domain, remainder taken from reference TRBV2 and TRBJ2-3, is EPEVTQTPSHQVTQMGQEVILRCVPISNHLYFYWYRQILGQKVEFLVSFYNNEISEKSEIFDDQFSVERPDGSNFTLKIRSTKLEDSAMYFCASKTSGRASDTQYFGPGTRLTVL.

V is TRBV14 and J is TRBJ2-3, with a weak D call TRBD1 (6 bases). This CDR3 spans 16 amino acids. Trimming shortened V by 0 bases and J by 3 bases, and 13 bases separated the two germline ends. The germline gives CDR1 SGHDN, CDR2 FVKESK. For the CDR3, the DNA is TGTGCCAGCAGCCAAGATAGACAGGTCCGAACAGATACGCAGTATTTT. Translated: CASSQDRQVRTDTQYF.

The rearrangement joins TRBV5-1 to TRBJ2-2; TRBD2 matches 9 bases. V was pared by 10 bases and J by 3 bases, with 22 bases of the junction left unmatched. CDR1 is SGHRS and CDR2 is YFSETQ in the germline V gene. The CDR3 has 19 residues. The CDR3 nucleotides read TGCGCCTGTGCACCCCGCCCCCCCGGGACTAGCTTATACACCGGGGAGCTGTTTTTT. Translated: CACAPRPPGTSLYTGELFF. The complete variable domain, with remaining parts taken from reference TRBV5-1 and TRBJ2-2, reads KAGVTQTPRYLIKTRGQQVTLSCSPISGHRSVSWYQQTPGQGLQFLFEYFSETQRNKGNFPGRFSGRQFSNSRSEMNVSTLELGDSALYLCACAPRPPGTSLYTGELFFGEGSRLTVL.

The chain recombines TRBV6-6 with TRBJ1-4; D is perhaps TRBD1 (5 bases). Germline V gene data show CDR1 as MNHNY and CDR2 as SVGAGI (reference sequence). The CDR3 has 12 residues. The V end lost 7 bases, the J end lost 8 bases, and 11 bases lay between the germline ends. For the CDR3, the DNA is TGTGCCAGCACTGGGGGGTGGGAAAAACTGTTTTTT. Protein sequence: CASTGGWEKLFF.

The chain carries TRBV5-1 and TRBJ2-5, with 9 bases lining up with TRBD2. This CDR3 has 14 residues. V lost 5 bases, J lost 5 bases, and 7 bases stayed unmatched. The germline CDR1 and CDR2 sequences are SGHRS and YFSETQ. CDR3 loop: CASRLAGWMETQYF. CDR3 bases: TGCGCCAGCAGGCTAGCGGGATGGATGGAGACCCAGTACTTC. The entire variable domain, with the rest obtained from reference TRBV5-1 and TRBJ2-5, is as follows: KAGVTQTPRYLIKTRGQQVTLSCSPISGHRSVSWYQQTPGQGLQFLFEYFSETQRNKGNFPGRFSGRQFSNSRSEMNVSTLELGDSALYLCASRLAGWMETQYFGPGTRLLVL.

A word on this clone: At one end the junction does not follow the germline gene, possibly because of a read error. Other DNA sequences in the sample encode the same CDR3. V gene TRBV7-9 combines with J gene TRBJ2-3, with D unclear. The CDR3 covers 13 residues. Per germline, CDR1 SEHNR and CDR2 FQNEAQ (reference sequence). The DNA for the CDR3 is TGCGCCAGCAGCCCTCCTCTTACAGATACGCAGTATTTT. Encoded protein: CASSPPLTDTQYF.

This clone was seen only once. The chain is built from TRBV27 and TRBJ2-7, with D perhaps given as TRBD1 or TRBD2 (5 bases each). V lost 5 bases and J lost 6, with 17 bases in between. CDR1 is MNHEY, CDR2 SMNVEV, per germline (reference sequence). The CDR3 contains 14 residues. The CDR3 sequence: CASSPRGYTGEQYF. The CDR3 DNA follows: TGTGCCAGCAGTCCCCGGGGCTATACCGGCGAGCAGTACTTC.

This clone was counted between two and nine times. The J gene is TRBJ2-2, the V gene TRBV19, with D possibly TRBD2 on 6 matching bases. CDR3 length equals 14 residues. Deletions cut 7 bases from V and 3 bases from J, with 12 bases between. The germline CDR1 and CDR2 sequences are LNHDA and SQIVND (reference sequence). The CDR3 DNA reads TGTGCCAGTATGTCTAGCGCCTACACCGGGGAGCTGTTTTTT. Amino acid sequence: CASMSSAYTGELFF.